The clone carrying this T cell receptor (beta chain) was observed a few times. Its antigen is undetermined. The data belong to a study of T cells after yellow fever vaccination. Across the whole study: Fractions containing few cells were prepared with SMART-Seq v4 Ultra Low Input. Study findings and constraints: Contaminating bulk clonotypes could be abundant in FACS-sorted repertoires. Clonotype sharing between CD4 and CD8 compartments was small.

Production of TCR cDNA was by 5'RACE template switching, which also added a universal primer site and UMIs. TCRdb independently ran MiXCR on the 5' RACE reads; one entry per CDR3 protein. The sample has 300,000 to 400,000 distinct CDR3 sequences, about 6.2% seen once; the top ten hold approximately 15%. Germline trimming cut 7 bases from V and 5 bases from J; bases unmatched to any gene: 11. The CDR3 extends over 15 amino acids. Looked up from germline, CDR1 is SNHLY and CDR2 is FYNNEI. This receptor was identified in a man younger than 45 who received the YFV17D yellow fever vaccine. The chain combines TRBV2 with TRBJ2-1, with 7 bases aligning to TRBD2. Source: PBMCs, taken 5 days after the yellow fever booster vaccination. The DNA for the CDR3 is TGTGCCAGCATCCCCCCGGGGGAGGGTCACAATGAGCAGTTCTTC. Residues: CASIPPGEGHNEQFF.